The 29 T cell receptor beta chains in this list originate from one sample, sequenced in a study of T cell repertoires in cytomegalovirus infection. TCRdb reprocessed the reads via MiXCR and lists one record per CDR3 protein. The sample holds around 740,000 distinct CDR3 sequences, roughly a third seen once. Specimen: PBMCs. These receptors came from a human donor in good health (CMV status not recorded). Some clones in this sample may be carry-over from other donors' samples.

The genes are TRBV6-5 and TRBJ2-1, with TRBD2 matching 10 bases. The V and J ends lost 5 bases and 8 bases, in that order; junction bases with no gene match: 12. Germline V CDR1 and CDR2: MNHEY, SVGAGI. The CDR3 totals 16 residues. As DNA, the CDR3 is TGTGCCAGCAGTCCCCGGACTAGCGGAAACGGATATGAGCAGTTCTTC. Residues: CASSPRTSGNGYEQFF.

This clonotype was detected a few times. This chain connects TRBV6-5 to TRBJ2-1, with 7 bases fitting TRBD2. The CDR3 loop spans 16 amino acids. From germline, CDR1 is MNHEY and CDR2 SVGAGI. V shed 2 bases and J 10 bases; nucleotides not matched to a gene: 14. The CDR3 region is CASSYHRGLVGGEQFF. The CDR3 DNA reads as TGTGCCAGCAGTTACCATCGAGGACTAGTAGGTGGGGAGCAGTTCTTC.

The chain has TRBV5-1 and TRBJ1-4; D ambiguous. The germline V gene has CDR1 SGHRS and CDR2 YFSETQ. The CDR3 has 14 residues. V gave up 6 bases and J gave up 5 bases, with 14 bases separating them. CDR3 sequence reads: CASTANGQNEKLFF. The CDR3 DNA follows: TGCGCCAGCACCGCGAATGGTCAGAATGAAAAACTGTTTTTT.

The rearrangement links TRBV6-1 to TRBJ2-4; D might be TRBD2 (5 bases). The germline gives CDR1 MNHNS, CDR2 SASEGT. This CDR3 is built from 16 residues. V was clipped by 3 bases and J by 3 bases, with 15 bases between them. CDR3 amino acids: CASSDPTGRDKNIQYF. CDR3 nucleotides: TGTGCCAGCAGTGATCCGACGGGGAGAGACAAAAACATTCAGTACTTC.

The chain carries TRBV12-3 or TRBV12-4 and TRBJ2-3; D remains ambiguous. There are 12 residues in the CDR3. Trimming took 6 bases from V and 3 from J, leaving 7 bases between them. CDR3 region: CASRHGTDTQYF. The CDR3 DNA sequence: TGTGCCAGCAGGCATGGGACAGATACGCAGTATTTT.

The chain's CDR3 is CASSLRAAKGVEAFF. Here the CDR3 DNA reads TGCGCCAGCAGCTTGCGGGCAGCCAAAGGGGTTGAAGCTTTCTTT. The chain links TRBV5-1 to TRBJ1-1, with D possibly matching TRBD1 (5 bases). The CDR3 extends over 15 amino acids. The germline V and J ends were trimmed by 1 base and 7 bases, with 17 bases remaining between them. The germline V gene has CDR1 SGHRS and CDR2 YFSETQ.

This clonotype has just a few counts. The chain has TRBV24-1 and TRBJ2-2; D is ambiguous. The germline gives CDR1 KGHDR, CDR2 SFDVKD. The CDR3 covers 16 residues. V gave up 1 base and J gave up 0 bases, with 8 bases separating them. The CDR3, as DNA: TGTGCCACCAGTGATTTAAGGGATCCGAACACCGGGGAGCTGTTTTTT. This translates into CATSDLRDPNTGELFF.

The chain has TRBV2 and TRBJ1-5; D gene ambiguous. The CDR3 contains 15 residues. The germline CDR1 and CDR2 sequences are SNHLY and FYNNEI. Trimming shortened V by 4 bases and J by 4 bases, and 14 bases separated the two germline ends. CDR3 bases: TGTGCCAGCAGTGTTAGAGGGTTCCTGAATCAGCCCCAGCATTTT. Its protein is CASSVRGFLNQPQHF.

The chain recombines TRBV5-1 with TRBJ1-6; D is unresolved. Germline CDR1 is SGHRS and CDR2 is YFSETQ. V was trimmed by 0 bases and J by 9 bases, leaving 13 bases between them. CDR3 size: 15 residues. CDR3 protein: CASSLAEGRSSPLHF. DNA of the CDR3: TGCGCCAGCAGCTTGGCGGAGGGAAGGTCTTCACCCCTCCACTTT.

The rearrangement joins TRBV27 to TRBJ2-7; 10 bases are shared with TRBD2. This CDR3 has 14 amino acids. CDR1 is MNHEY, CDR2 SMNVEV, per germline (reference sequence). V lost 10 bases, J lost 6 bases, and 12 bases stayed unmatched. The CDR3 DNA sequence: TGTGCCACCCAGATTCTAGCGGGAGTTTCCGAGCAGTACTTC. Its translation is CATQILAGVSEQYF.

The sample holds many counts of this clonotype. CDR3 nucleotides: TGTGCCAGCAGCTTAAGAATTGCGGGGGGTCGGTCCTACAATGAGCAGTTCTTC. Translating it yields CASSLRIAGGRSYNEQFF. The chain has TRBV7-8 and TRBJ2-1, with 8 bases identical to TRBD2. The V and J ends lost 2 bases and 1 base, in that order; junction bases with no gene match: 10. The germline CDR1 and CDR2 sequences are SGHVS and FQNEAQ. The CDR3 length is 18 residues.

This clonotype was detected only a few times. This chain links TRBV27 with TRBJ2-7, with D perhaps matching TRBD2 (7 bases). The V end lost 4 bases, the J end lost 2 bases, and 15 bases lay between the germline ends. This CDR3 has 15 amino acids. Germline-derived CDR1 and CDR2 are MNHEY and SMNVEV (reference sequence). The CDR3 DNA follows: TGTGCCAGCAGTTCCGCTTCCGGGGGGCCCTACGAGCAGTACTTC. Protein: CASSSASGGPYEQYF.

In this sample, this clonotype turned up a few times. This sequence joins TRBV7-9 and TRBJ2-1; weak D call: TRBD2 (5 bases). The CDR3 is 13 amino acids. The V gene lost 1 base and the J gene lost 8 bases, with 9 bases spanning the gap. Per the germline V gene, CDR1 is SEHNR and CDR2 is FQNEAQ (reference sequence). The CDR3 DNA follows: TGTGCCAGCAGCTTAGTTCGTAGCGATGAGCAGTTCTTC. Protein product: CASSLVRSDEQFF.

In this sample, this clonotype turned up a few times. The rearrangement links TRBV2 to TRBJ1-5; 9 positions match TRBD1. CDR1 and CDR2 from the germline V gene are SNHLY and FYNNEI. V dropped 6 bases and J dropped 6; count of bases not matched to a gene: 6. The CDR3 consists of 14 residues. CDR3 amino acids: CASRGDRESQPQHF. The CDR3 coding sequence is TGTGCCAGCAGGGGGGACAGGGAAAGTCAGCCCCAGCATTTT.

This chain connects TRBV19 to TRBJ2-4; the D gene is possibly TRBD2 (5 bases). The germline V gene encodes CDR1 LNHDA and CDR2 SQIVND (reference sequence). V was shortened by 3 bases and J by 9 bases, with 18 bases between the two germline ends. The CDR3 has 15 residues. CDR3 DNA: TGTGCCAGTAGTATTACCGCGGAGGATCGTCGCATTCAGTACTTC. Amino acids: CASSITAEDRRIQYF.

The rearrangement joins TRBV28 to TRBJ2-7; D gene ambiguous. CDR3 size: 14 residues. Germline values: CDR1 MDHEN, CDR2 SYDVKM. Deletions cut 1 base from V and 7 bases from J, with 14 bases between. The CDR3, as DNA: TGTGCCAGCAGTTTATCTCTTCCCGGCATTGAGCAGTACTTC. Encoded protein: CASSLSLPGIEQYF.

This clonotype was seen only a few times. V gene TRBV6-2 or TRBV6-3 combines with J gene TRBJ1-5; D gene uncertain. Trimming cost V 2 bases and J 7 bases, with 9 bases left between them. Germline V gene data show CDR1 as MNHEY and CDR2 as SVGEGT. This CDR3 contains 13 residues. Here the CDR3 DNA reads TGTGCCAGCAGTTACGGGAACGAACAGCCCCAGCATTTT. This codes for CASSYGNEQPQHF.

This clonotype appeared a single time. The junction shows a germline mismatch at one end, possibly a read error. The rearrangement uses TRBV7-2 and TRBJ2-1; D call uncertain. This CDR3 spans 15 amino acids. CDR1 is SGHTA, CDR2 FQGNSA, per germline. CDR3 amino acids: CDSSLEPTVGNEQFF. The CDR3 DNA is TGTGACAGCAGCTTAGAGCCAACAGTTGGCAATGAGCAGTTCTTC.

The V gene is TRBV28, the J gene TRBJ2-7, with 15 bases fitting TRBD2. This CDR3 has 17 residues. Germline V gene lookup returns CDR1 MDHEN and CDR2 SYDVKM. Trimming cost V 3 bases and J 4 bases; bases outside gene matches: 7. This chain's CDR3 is CASSLSGLAGGLYEQYF. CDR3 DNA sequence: TGTGCCAGCAGTTTGAGCGGACTAGCGGGAGGGCTATACGAGCAGTACTTC.

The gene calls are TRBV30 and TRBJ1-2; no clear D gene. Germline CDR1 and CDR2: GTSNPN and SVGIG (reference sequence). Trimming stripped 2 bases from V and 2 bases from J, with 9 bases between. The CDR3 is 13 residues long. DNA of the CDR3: TGTGCCTGGAGTCCGACGGTAAACTATGGCTACACCTTC. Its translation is CAWSPTVNYGYTF.

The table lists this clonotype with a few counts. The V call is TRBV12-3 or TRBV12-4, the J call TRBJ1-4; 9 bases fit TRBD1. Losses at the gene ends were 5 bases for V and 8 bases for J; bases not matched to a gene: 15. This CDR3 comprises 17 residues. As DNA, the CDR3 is TGTGCCAGCAGTCAGAAAAGCCACCGGGACAGGGAGGAAAAACTGTTTTTT. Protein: CASSQKSHRDREEKLFF.

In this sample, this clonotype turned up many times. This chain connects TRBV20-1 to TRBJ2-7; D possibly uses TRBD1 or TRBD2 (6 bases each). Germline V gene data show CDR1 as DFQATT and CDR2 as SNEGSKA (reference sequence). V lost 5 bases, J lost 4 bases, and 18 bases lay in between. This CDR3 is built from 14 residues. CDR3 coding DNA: TGCAGTGCTCCCCCGGAGGGGGGAATTTACGAGCAGTACTTC. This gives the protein CSAPPEGGIYEQYF.

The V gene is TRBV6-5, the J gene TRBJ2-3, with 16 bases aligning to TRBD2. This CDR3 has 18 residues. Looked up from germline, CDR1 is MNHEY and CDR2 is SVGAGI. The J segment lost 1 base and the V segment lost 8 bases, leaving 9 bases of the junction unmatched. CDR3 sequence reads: CASGTSGREYTRTDTQYF. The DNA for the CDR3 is TGTGCCAGCGGGACTAGCGGGAGGGAATACACCCGCACAGATACGCAGTATTTT.

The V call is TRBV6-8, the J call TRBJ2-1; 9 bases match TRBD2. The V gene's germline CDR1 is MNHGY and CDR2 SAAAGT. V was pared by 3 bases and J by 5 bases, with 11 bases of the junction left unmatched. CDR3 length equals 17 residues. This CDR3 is CASSYGVSGGANNEQFF. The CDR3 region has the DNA TGTGCCAGCAGTTATGGGGTTAGCGGGGGTGCGAACAATGAGCAGTTCTTC.

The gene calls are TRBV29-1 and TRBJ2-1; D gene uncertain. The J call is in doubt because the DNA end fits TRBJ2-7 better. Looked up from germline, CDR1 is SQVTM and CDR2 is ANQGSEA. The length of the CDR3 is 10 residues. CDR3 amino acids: CSVGNNEQYF. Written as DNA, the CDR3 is TGCAGCGTTGGGAACAATGAGCAGTACTTC.

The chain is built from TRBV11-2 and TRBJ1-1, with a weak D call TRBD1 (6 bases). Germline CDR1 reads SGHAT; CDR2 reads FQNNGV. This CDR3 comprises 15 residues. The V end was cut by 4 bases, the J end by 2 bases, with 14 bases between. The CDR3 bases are TGTGCCAGCAGCTCATACAGGGTTTTTAACACTGAAGCTTTCTTT. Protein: CASSSYRVFNTEAFF.

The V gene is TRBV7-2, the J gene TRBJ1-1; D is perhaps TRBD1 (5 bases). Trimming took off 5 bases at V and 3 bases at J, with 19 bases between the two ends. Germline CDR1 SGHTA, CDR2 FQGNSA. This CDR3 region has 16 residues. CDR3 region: CASSPVCRGRDTEAFF. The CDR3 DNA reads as TGTGCCAGCAGCCCGGTTTGTCGGGGGAGGGACACTGAAGCTTTCTTT.

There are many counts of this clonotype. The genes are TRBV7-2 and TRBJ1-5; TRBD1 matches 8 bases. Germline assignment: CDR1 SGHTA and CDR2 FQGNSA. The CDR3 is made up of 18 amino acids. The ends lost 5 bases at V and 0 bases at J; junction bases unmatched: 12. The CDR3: CASSTARTGPYSNQPQHF. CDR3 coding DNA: TGTGCCAGCAGCACGGCAAGGACAGGGCCGTATAGCAATCAGCCCCAGCATTTT.

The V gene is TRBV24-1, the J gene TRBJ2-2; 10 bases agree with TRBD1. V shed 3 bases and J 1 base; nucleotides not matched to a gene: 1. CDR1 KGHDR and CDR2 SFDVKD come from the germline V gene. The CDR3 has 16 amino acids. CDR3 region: CATSDRDRGNTGELFF. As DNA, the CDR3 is TGTGCCACCAGTGATCGGGACAGGGGGAACACCGGGGAGCTGTTTTTT.